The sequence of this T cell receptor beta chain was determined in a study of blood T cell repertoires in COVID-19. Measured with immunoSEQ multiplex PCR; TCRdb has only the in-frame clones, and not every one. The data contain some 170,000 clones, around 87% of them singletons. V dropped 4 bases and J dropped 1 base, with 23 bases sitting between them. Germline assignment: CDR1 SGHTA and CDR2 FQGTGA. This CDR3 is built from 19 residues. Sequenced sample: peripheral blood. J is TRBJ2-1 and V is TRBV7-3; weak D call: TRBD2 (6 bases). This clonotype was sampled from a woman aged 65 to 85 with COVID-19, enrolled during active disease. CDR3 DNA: TGTGCCAGCAGCTCGTTGCCCATAGCGGATTTCTTATCCTACAATGAGCAGTTCTTC. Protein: CASSSLPIADFLSYNEQFF.